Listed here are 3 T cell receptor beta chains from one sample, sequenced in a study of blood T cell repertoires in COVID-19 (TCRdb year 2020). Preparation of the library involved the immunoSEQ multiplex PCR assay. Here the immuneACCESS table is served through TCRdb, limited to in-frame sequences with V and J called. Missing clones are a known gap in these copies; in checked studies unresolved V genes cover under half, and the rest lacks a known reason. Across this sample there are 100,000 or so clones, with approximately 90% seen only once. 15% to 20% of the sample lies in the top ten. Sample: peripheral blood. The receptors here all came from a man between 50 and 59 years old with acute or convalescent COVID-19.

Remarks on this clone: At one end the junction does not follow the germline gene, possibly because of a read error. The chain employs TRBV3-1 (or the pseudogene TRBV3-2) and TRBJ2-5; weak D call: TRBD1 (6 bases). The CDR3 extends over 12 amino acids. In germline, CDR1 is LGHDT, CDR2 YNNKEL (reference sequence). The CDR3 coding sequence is TGTGCCAGCAGCCCCCAGCGACAGGTCAAGAACTTC. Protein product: CASSPQRQVKNF.

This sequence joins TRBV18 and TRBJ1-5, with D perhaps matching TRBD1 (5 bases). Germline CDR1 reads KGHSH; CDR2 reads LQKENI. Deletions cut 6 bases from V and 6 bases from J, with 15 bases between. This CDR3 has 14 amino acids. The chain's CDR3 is CASSLGGGGQPQHF. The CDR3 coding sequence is TGTGCCAGCTCCCTAGGCGGGGGTGGTCAGCCCCAGCATTTT.

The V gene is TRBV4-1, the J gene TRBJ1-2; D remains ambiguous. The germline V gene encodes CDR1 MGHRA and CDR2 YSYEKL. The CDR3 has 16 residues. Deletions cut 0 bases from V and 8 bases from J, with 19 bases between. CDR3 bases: TGCGCCAGCAGCCAAGATCGTCAGCAGACCACGCGGGGCTACACCTTC. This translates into CASSQDRQQTTRGYTF.